This TCR beta chain was captured by sequencing in a study of T cells in tuberculosis. Time point of the sample: new active TB diagnosis, blood taken before or within 7 days of starting treatment. The data were produced by immunoSEQ multiplex PCR, yet TCRdb's version contains in-frame clones alone and is incomplete. The table lists 40,000 or so clones, roughly 94% of them singletons, with roughly 4.7% in the top ten. Germline loops: CDR1 SGHRS, CDR2 YFSETQ. Trimming removed 4 bases at V and 8 bases at J, with 12 bases between. The length of the CDR3 is 13 residues. This sequence originates from an adult with tuberculosis. This specimen was PBMCs, taken at tuberculosis diagnosis. The chain is built from TRBV5-1 and TRBJ1-4, with D possibly TRBD1 on 6 matching bases. This CDR3 reads CASSRGFGEKLFF. CDR3 in DNA: TGCGCCAGCAGCAGGGGGTTTGGGGAAAAACTGTTTTTT.